This TCR beta chain was documented in a study of T cell repertoires in cytomegalovirus infection. Study information: Both a matching HLA type and CMV infection were indicated by public TCR beta signatures.

TCRdb reanalysed the reads using MiXCR and keeps one entry per CDR3 protein. The sample has 650,000 to 900,000 distinct CDR3 sequences; 25% to 30% are singletons. Study-wide findings and caveats: The ex vivo response was dominated by HLA-C-restricted CMV-specific TCR beta clonotypes.

Trimming stripped 3 bases from V and 7 bases from J, with 15 bases between. The CDR3 covers 14 residues. Germline V gene lookup returns CDR1 LGHNT and CDR2 FRNRAP. This clonotype appeared a few times. Its antigen is not known. The sequenced sample was cultured CD8+ T cells from PBMCs, obtained from culture after CMV antigen stimulation. This clonotype was obtained from a human donor in good health (CMV status not recorded). Some clones in this sample may be carry-over from other donors' samples. The J gene is TRBJ1-1, the V gene TRBV12-5; D might be TRBD1 (6 bases). CDR3 amino acids: CASGFTPDSHEAFF. CDR3 bases: TGTGCTAGTGGTTTTACCCCGGACAGTCATGAAGCTTTCTTT.